A selection of T cell receptor beta chains follows, all from one sample in a study of beta chain features in type 1 diabetes. Clones were read by immunoSEQ multiplex PCR, and TCRdb kept only the in-frame ones, dropping some. The sample shows about 620,000 clones, roughly a sixth of them seen only once. The sample comprised naive CD4+ T cells from blood. These receptors were collected from a man younger than 35 in good health. Both conserved end residues are part of each CDR3. D genes are given only for firm matches. Size tells how often a clone was seen (once, few, many) or the class of an expanded clone, and some rows leave it out.

J | V | size | D | DNA | CDR3
TRBJ1-1 | TRBV7-3 | . | TRBD1 | TGTGCCAGCAGCTCCCCCGGGACAGCCGAGGGGGGGACTGAAGCTTTCTTT | CASSSPGTAEGGTEAFF
TRBJ1-2 | TRBV25-1 | few | . | TGTGCCAGCAGTGGGGTCAGGGAGCATACCTTC | CASSGVREHTF
TRBJ1-2 | TRBV27 | . | . | TGTGCCAGCAGGACAGTCCCGTATGGCTACACCTTC | CASRTVPYGYTF
TRBJ1-1 | TRBV29-1 | . | . | TGCAGCGTTGGTAGGGGGAACACTGAAGCTTTCTTT | CSVGRGNTEAFF
TRBJ1-2 | TRBV9 | . | . | TGTGCCAGCAGCGTTCAGACATTACCTAACTATGGCTACACCTTC | CASSVQTLPNYGYTF
TRBJ1-1 | TRBV28 | few | . | TGTGCCAGCAGATCACCGGACAATCTGAACACTGAAGCTTTCTTT | CASRSPDNLNTEAFF
TRBJ1-5 | TRBV30 | few | . | TGTGCCTGGAGTTTGGGGGGTCAGCCCCAGCATTTT | CAWSLGGQPQHF
TRBJ2-5 | TRBV16 | once | . | TGTGCCAGCAGCCAGCAGCGCCAAGAGACCCAGTACTTC | CASSQQRQETQYF
TRBJ1-5 | TRBV11-2 | few | TRBD1 | TGTGCCAGCAGCTGGGGGACAGGAGTTGGACCCCAGCATTTT | CASSWGTGVGPQHF
TRBJ2-7 | TRBV29-1 | few | . | TGCAGCGCCGAGGGACGGCCCGGGTACGAGCAGTACTTC | CSAEGRPGYEQYF
TRBJ1-1 | TRBV19 | . | TRBD1 | TGTGCCAGTAGTGTCACCGGGACAGGGGGGCGCACTGAAGCTTTCTTT | CASSVTGTGGRTEAFF
TRBJ2-1 | TRBV27 | few | . | TGTGCCAGCAGTTTATCGGTGGGAATTTACAATGAGCAGTTCTTC | CASSLSVGIYNEQFF
TRBJ2-3 | TRBV7-2 | . | . | TGTGCCAGCAGCTTAGGTAGCGGAGACACAGATACGCAGTATTTT | CASSLGSGDTDTQYF
TRBJ1-1 | TRBV7-9 | . | TRBD1 | TGTGCCAGCAGCTTAGGGAAGGCAGGGGGCGGATGGAACACTGAAGCTTTCTTT | CASSLGKAGGGWNTEAFF
TRBJ2-2 | TRBV10-3 | few | . | TGTGCCATCAGTGCGTTTCTTGGGGGCACCGGGGAGCTGTTTTTT | CAISAFLGGTGELFF
TRBJ2-7 | TRBV6-1 | . | . | TGTGCCAGCAGTGAGCAGGGTAAGAACTCCTACGAGCAGTACTTC | CASSEQGKNSYEQYF
TRBJ2-1 | TRBV7-9 | . | TRBD1 | TGTGCCAGCAGCCCCCGGGACAGGGGAGGGGGCGATGAGCAGTTCTTC | CASSPRDRGGGDEQFF
TRBJ2-7 | TRBV28 | few | . | TGTGCCAGCAGGAGGGCCTCCCACTCCTACGAGCAGTACTTC | CASRRASHSYEQYF
TRBJ1-2 | TRBV9 | . | . | TGTGCCAGCAGCGTAGTGGGTGTCCCCAACTATGGCTACACCTTC | CASSVVGVPNYGYTF
TRBJ2-7 | TRBV4-1 | . | . | TGCGCCAGCAGCCAAGGAGTTCCCCCCTACGAGCAGTACTTC | CASSQGVPPYEQYF
TRBJ2-1 | TRBV28 | few | . | TGTGCCAGCAAGCCTCCGTCGGTTGGGCAGTTCTTC | CASKPPSVGQFF
TRBJ2-7 | TRBV13 | . | . | TGTGCCAGCGAGAAAGGCGGCAGGGTGTCCACCTACGAGCAGTACTTC | CASEKGGRVSTYEQYF
TRBJ1-5 | TRBV4-3 | . | . | TGCGCCAGCAGCCAAGATCGAGCAGTGTATATCAATCAGCCCCAGCATTTT | CASSQDRAVYINQPQHF
TRBJ2-1 | TRBV4-3 | . | TRBD2 | TGCGCCAGCAGCCAAGTAATAGCGGGAGGCAATGAGCAGTTCTTC | CASSQVIAGGNEQFF
TRBJ1-3 | TRBV4-1 | . | . | TGCGCCAGCAGCCAAGGGCAGACAGCCTCTGGAAACACCATATATTTT | CASSQGQTASGNTIYF
TRBJ1-2 | TRBV7-9 | . | TRBD1 | TGTGCCAGCAACCCTCGTAGCGGGCAGGGGGCTAACTATGGCTACACCTTC | CASNPRSGQGANYGYTF
TRBJ2-1 | TRBV5-4 | . | TRBD2 | TGTGCCAGCAGCTTGCCAACTAGCGGGGGGGCATATGAGCAGTTCTTC | CASSLPTSGGAYEQFF
TRBJ1-5 | TRBV28 | few | TRBD1 | TGTGCCAGCAGGCCTGGGGGAGGGGGCCAGCCCCAGCATTTT | CASRPGGGGQPQHF
TRBJ2-1 | TRBV6-5 | few | . | TGTGCCAGCAGTAACGGAAATGAGCAGTTCTTC | CASSNGNEQFF
TRBJ2-2 | TRBV7-9 | few | . | TGTGCCAGCAACCTAGACACCGGGGAGCTGTTTTTT | CASNLDTGELFF
TRBJ2-1 | TRBV18 | . | TRBD1 | TGTGCCAGCTCACCACGTCCCAGGGGGAGTTACAATGAGCAGTTCTTC | CASSPRPRGSYNEQFF
TRBJ1-6 | TRBV7-6 | . | . | TGTGCCAGCAGCTTAACAGGGTTCTCACCCCTCCACTTT | CASSLTGFSPLHF
TRBJ2-7 | TRBV30 | . | . | TGTGCCTGGAGGCGGAGAGGGACTTCCAGGACTCTCCCCCGGCTCTACTTC | CAWRRRGTSRTLPRLYF
TRBJ1-1 | TRBV18 | few | . | TGTGCCAGCTCAGCCCTTCAGTTTGATACTGAAGCTTTCTTT | CASSALQFDTEAFF
TRBJ2-3 | TRBV4-2 | few | . | TGTGCCAGCAGCCAAGATGGAGCGGTGGGGGACGATACGCAGTATTTT | CASSQDGAVGDDTQYF
TRBJ1-1 | TRBV28 | . | TRBD1 | TGTGCCAGCAGGTCCGGGACAGGGAGGTACACTGAAGCTTTCTTT | CASRSGTGRYTEAFF
TRBJ2-4 | TRBV28 | many | . | TGTGCCAGCAGCGCAGGGAAACCACGGAACATTCAGTACTTC | CASSAGKPRNIQYF
TRBJ1-4 | TRBV10-3 | few | . | TGTGCCATCAGGGGCCAGGAGGAAAAACTGTTTTTT | CAIRGQEEKLFF
TRBJ2-7 | TRBV18 | . | TRBD1 | TGTGCCAGCTCACCAGACAGGGGGGCCTACGAGCAGTACTTC | CASSPDRGAYEQYF
TRBJ2-3 | TRBV29-1 | few | TRBD2 | TGCAGCGTCATGCGGGGGGGCCTTTACAGCACAGATACGCAGTATTTT | CSVMRGGLYSTDTQYF
TRBJ1-2 | TRBV15 | few | TRBD1 | TGTGCCACCAGCAGAGCCCAGGGACAGTGGGGGGGCTACACCTTC | CATSRAQGQWGGYTF
TRBJ2-1 | TRBV2 | . | . | TGTGCCAGCAGTGAAATACCAGCTCTCTCCTACAATGAGCAGTTCTTC | CASSEIPALSYNEQFF
TRBJ2-4 | TRBV9 | few | TRBD2 | TGTGCCAGCAGCGTAGAGGGACTAGCGGGAGGGCCGGCCAAAAACATTCAGTACTTC | CASSVEGLAGGPAKNIQYF
TRBJ2-7 | TRBV10-3 | . | TRBD2 | TGTGCCATCAGTGATAGGGAGGGACTAGCGGGAGCCTTCTACGAGCAGTACTTC | CAISDREGLAGAFYEQYF
TRBJ2-7 | TRBV14 | few | . | TGTGCCAGCAGCCGGAGGTCCTACGAGCAGTACTTC | CASSRRSYEQYF
TRBJ1-3 | TRBV23-1 | . | . | TGCGCCAGCTTCCACCCTCGGATTATGTTCTCTGGAAACACCATATATTTT | CASFHPRIMFSGNTIYF